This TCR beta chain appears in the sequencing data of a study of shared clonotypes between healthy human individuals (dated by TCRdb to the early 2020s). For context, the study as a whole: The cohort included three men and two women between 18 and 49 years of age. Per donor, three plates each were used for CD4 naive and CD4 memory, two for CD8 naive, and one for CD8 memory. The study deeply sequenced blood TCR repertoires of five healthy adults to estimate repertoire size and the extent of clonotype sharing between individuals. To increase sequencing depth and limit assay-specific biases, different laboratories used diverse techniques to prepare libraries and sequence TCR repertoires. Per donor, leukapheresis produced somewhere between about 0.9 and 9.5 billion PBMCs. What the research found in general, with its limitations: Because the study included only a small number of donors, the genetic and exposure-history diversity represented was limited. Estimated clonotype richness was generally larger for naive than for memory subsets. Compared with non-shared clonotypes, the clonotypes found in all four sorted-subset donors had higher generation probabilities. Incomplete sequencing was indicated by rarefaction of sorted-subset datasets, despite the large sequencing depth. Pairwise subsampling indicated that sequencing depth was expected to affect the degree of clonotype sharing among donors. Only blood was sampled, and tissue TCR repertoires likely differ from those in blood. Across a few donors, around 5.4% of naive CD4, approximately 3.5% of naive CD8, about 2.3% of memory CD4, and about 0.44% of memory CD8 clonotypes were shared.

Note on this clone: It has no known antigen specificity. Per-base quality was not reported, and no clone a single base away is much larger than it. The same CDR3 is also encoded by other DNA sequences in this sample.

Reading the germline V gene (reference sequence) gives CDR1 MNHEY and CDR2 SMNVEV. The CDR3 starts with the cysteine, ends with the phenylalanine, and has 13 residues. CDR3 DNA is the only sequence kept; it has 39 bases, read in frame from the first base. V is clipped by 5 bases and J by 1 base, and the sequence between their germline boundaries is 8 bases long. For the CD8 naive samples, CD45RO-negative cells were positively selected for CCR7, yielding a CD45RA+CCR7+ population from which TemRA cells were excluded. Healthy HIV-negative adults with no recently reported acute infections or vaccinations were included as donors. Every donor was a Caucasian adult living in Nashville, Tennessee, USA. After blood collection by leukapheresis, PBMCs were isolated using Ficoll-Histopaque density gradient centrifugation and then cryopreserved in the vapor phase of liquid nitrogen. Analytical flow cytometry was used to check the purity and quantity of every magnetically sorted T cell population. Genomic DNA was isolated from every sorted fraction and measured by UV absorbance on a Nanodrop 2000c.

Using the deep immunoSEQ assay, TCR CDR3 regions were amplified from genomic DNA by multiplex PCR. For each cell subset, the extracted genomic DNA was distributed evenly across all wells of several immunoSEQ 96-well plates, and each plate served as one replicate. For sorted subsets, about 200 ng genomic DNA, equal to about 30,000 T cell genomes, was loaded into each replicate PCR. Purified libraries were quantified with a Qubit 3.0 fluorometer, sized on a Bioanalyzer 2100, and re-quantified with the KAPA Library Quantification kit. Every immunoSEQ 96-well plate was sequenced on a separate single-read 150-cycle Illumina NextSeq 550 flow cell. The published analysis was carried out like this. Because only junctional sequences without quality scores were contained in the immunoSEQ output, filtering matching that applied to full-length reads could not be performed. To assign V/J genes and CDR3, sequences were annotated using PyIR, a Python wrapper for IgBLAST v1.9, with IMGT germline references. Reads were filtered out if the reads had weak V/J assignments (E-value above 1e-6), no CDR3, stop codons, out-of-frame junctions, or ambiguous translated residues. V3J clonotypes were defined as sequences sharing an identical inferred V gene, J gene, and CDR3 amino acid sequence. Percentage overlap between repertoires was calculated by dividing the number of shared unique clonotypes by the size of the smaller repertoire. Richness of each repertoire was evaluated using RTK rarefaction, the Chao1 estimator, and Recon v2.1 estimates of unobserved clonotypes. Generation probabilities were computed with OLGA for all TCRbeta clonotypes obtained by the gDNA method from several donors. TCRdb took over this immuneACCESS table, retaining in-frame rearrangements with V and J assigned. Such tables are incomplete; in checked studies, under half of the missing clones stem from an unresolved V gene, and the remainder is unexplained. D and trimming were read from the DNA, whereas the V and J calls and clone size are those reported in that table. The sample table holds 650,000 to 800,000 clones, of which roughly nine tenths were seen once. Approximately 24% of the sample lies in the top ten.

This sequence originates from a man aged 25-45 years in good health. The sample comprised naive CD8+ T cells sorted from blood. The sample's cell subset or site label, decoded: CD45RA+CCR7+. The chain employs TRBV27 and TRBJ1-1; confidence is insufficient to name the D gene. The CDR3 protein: CASSPTRNTEAFF. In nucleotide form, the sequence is TGTGCCAGCAGTCCCACAAGGAACACTGAAGCTTTCTTT.